Below, 22 T cell receptor beta chains from the same sample are listed, as sequenced in a study of shared clonotypes between healthy human individuals (dated by TCRdb to 2020 to 2022). Library preparation used the immunoSEQ multiplex PCR assay. The immuneACCESS repertoire file appears here via TCRdb, limited to in-frame rearrangements. These files lack a portion of the clones; in checked studies, under half of the deficit traces to unresolved V genes, and the cause of the others is not known. The sample table contains more than 850,000 clones; only one count was recorded for about 84% of them. The biggest ten clones account for about 0.52% of the sample. The sample was memory CD4+ T cells from PBMCs. Taken with the paper, the label for cell subset or site translates to: CD45RA-negative fraction. These receptors all come from a man between 18 and 29 years old in good health. Some clones in this sample may be carry-over from other donors' samples.

The chain links TRBV5-1 to TRBJ2-3; 10 bases match TRBD1. The CDR3 length is 15 residues. Germline V gene sequence: CDR1 SGHRS, CDR2 YFSETQ. Unmatched junction bases numbered 5, after V lost 5 bases and J lost 2 bases. CDR3 protein: CASSPDRGYTDTQYF. The CDR3, as DNA: TGCGCCAGCAGTCCGGACAGGGGGTACACAGATACGCAGTATTTT.

The genes are TRBV6-5 and TRBJ2-7; TRBD2 matches at 9 bases. V lost 4 bases and J lost 11; bases outside the gene matches: 12. The CDR3 is made up of 14 amino acids. Germline V gene data show CDR1 as MNHEY and CDR2 as SVGAGI. This CDR3 is CASSWDGSGSLKYF. CDR3 DNA sequence: TGTGCCAGCAGTTGGGATGGTAGCGGGAGTCTAAAGTACTTC.

This chain links TRBV28 with TRBJ2-4; 14 nucleotides agree with TRBD2. V dropped 6 bases and J dropped 9; count of bases not matched to a gene: 7. The CDR3 is 15 residues long. Per germline, CDR1 MDHEN and CDR2 SYDVKM. CDR3 DNA sequence: TGTGCCAGCAGCGCGGGACTAGCGGGAGAGGGCATTCAGTACTTC. This sequence encodes CASSAGLAGEGIQYF.

V usage is TRBV15 and J usage is TRBJ1-2; 8 bases match TRBD1. Unmatched junction bases numbered 1, after V lost 1 base and J lost 3 bases. The CDR3 runs to 14 residues. The V gene's germline CDR1 is LNHNV and CDR2 YYDKDF (reference sequence). DNA for the CDR3: TGTGCCACCAGCAGAGCGGGACAGGACTATGGCTACACCTTC. Amino acids: CATSRAGQDYGYTF.

This clone has ten or more counts. The rearrangement joins TRBV19 to TRBJ1-2; 9 nucleotides line up with TRBD1. The V gene's germline CDR1 is LNHDA and CDR2 SQIVND (reference sequence). The CDR3 sequence is 15 residues long. The junction had 9 bases not matched to a gene; V was cut back by 3 bases and J by 7 bases. The CDR3 DNA follows: TGTGCCAGTAGTATGGGGACAGGGATTAGTGGTGGCTACACCTTC. Its translation: CASSMGTGISGGYTF.

The chain joins TRBV30 to TRBJ1-2; 8 bases agree with TRBD1. Germline V gene lookup returns CDR1 GTSNPN and CDR2 SVGIG (reference sequence). The CDR3 consists of 15 residues. Germline trimming cut 1 base from V and 7 bases from J; bases unmatched to any gene: 11. In DNA, the CDR3 is TGTGCCTGGAGTGATGACAGGGGCCGCCGTGGTGGCTACACCTTC. Translation: CAWSDDRGRRGGYTF. The full variable domain, with the rest looked up from reference TRBV30 and TRBJ1-2, is SQTIHQWPATLVQPVGSPLSLECTVEGTSNPNLYWYRQAAGRGLQLLFYSVGIGQISSEVPQNLSASRPQDRQFILSSKKLLLSDSGFYLCAWSDDRGRRGGYTFGSGTRLTVV.

The J gene is TRBJ2-1, the V gene TRBV5-1; maybe TRBD1 (5 bases). This CDR3 is built from 16 residues. CDR1 and CDR2 from the germline V gene are SGHRS and YFSETQ. V was cut by 4 bases and J by 5 bases, with 19 bases left in between. The CDR3 protein is CASSPDTSKGHNEQFF. The DNA of the CDR3 is TGCGCCAGCAGCCCAGATACCAGCAAGGGGCACAATGAGCAGTTCTTC.

This rearrangement joins TRBV6-1 to TRBJ2-3, with D possibly matching TRBD2 (5 bases). The CDR3 extends over 15 amino acids. V lost 0 bases, J lost 2 bases, and 9 bases lay in between. The germline gives CDR1 MNHNS, CDR2 SASEGT. CDR3 loop: CASSEAVANTDTQYF. The CDR3, as DNA: TGTGCCAGCAGTGAAGCAGTAGCGAACACAGATACGCAGTATTTT.

The rearrangement links TRBV2 to TRBJ2-1, with 9 bases identical to TRBD2. CDR1 is SNHLY, CDR2 FYNNEI, per germline. The length of the CDR3 is 16 residues. With 5 bases clipped from V and 2 bases from J, the junction kept 7 bases outside the gene matches. The CDR3 here is CASSKNAGGPYNEQFF. The CDR3 DNA follows: TGTGCCAGCAGTAAAAACGCGGGAGGGCCCTACAATGAGCAGTTCTTC.

The chain is built from TRBV19 and TRBJ1-4, with unresolved D. V lost 11 bases, J lost 0 bases, and 19 bases lay in between. Looked up from germline, CDR1 is LNHDA and CDR2 is SQIVND (reference sequence). The CDR3 has 16 amino acids. CDR3 amino acids: CAPKQGRFATNEKLFF. CDR3 nucleotide sequence: TGTGCCCCAAAGCAAGGCAGGTTTGCAACTAATGAAAAACTGTTTTTT.

The chain joins TRBV6-1 to TRBJ1-1; D possibly corresponds to TRBD1 (6 bases). The CDR3 consists of 16 residues. The germline CDR1 and CDR2 sequences are MNHNS and SASEGT. The V end lost 4 bases, the J end lost 0 bases, and 15 bases lay between the germline ends. The CDR3, as DNA: TGTGCCAGCAGTGCTTCCCGGGGGGGCATGAACACTGAAGCTTTCTTT. Translation gives CASSASRGGMNTEAFF.

The genes are TRBV9 and TRBJ2-2; 7 bases match TRBD1. Trimming removed 5 bases from V and 5 bases from J; junction bases left unmatched: 6. Per the germline V gene, CDR1 is SGDLS and CDR2 is YYNGEE. The CDR3 runs to 14 residues. In DNA, the CDR3 is TGTGCCAGCAGTGGACAGGCCCAGACCGGGGAGCTGTTTTTT. Residues: CASSGQAQTGELFF.

The V and J genes are TRBV11-2 and TRBJ1-1; possibly TRBD1 for D (5 bases). The CDR3 spans 16 residues. V dropped 5 bases and J dropped 4 bases, with 20 bases sitting between them. CDR1 is SGHAT, CDR2 FQNNGV, per germline. This CDR3 is CASSGRGWGFGTEAFF. For the CDR3, the DNA is TGTGCCAGCAGCGGTAGGGGCTGGGGATTCGGCACTGAAGCTTTCTTT.

V usage is TRBV19 and J usage is TRBJ1-5; D unclear. There are 16 residues in the CDR3. From germline, CDR1 is LNHDA and CDR2 SQIVND (reference sequence). With 4 bases removed from V and 1 base from J, the gap between germline ends came to 14 bases. The CDR3 protein is CASSSDAALSNQPQHF. The CDR3 coding sequence is TGTGCCAGTAGTAGCGATGCGGCCTTGAGCAATCAGCCCCAGCATTTT.

This sequence joins TRBV13 and TRBJ2-2, with 11 bases identical to TRBD2. Germline V gene lookup returns CDR1 PRHDT and CDR2 FYEKMQ (reference sequence). V was clipped by 6 bases and J by 1 base; unmatched bases: 4. This CDR3 has 16 residues. CDR3 DNA sequence: TGTGCCAGCAGGCTTCTAGCGGGAGGGAACACCGGGGAGCTGTTTTTT. This codes for CASRLLAGGNTGELFF.

This chain links TRBV7-9 with TRBJ1-4; no firm D call. The length of the CDR3 is 13 residues. Trimming removed 5 bases from V and 5 bases from J, with 9 bases in between. Germline V gene sequence: CDR1 SEHNR, CDR2 FQNEAQ (reference sequence). The CDR3 protein is CASSGVGNEKLFF. CDR3 nucleotides: TGTGCCAGCAGCGGCGTGGGAAATGAAAAACTGTTTTTT.

The chain has TRBV28 and TRBJ2-5, with D possibly being TRBD2 (7 bases). The CDR3 totals 15 residues. Per germline, CDR1 MDHEN and CDR2 SYDVKM. The V gene lost 4 bases and the J gene lost 4 bases, with 16 bases spanning the gap. CDR3 sequence (DNA): TGTGCCAGCAGTTCCCTGGGGGGGGGCTCAGAGACCCAGTACTTC. This codes for CASSSLGGGSETQYF.

The V and J genes are TRBV5-4 and TRBJ1-1; 7 nucleotides agree with TRBD1. There are 14 residues in the CDR3. Germline CDR1 reads SGHNT; CDR2 reads YYREEE (reference sequence). V dropped 3 bases and J dropped 1; count of bases not matched to a gene: 3. This chain's CDR3 is CASSWGQTNTEAFF. CDR3 in DNA: TGTGCCAGCAGCTGGGGACAGACGAACACTGAAGCTTTCTTT.

This clone came up a few times. The rearrangement joins TRBV7-9 to TRBJ2-7; 8 bases fit TRBD1. V lost 3 bases and J lost 6; bases outside the gene matches: 7. The CDR3 contains 14 residues. CDR1 and CDR2 from the germline V gene are SEHNR and FQNEAQ (reference sequence). CDR3 residues: CASSFGQGRVEQYF. CDR3 nucleotides: TGTGCCAGCAGCTTTGGACAGGGTAGGGTCGAGCAGTACTTC.

The V and J genes are TRBV7-2 and TRBJ1-5; tentatively, D is TRBD1 (5 bases). The V and J ends lost 5 bases and 8 bases respectively, with 19 bases between them. The germline CDR1 and CDR2 sequences are SGHTA and FQGNSA. CDR3 length equals 15 residues. The CDR3 spells CASSKTGTAGEPQHF. CDR3 bases: TGTGCCAGCAGCAAAACCGGGACCGCCGGGGAGCCCCAGCATTTT.

The chain has TRBV28 and TRBJ2-7, with 13 bases identical to TRBD2. The ends lost 6 bases at V and 6 bases at J; junction bases unmatched: 8. The CDR3 covers 15 residues. The germline CDR1 and CDR2 sequences are MDHEN and SYDVKM. CDR3 amino acids: CASSRSLAGGFEQYF. CDR3 in DNA: TGTGCCAGCAGCCGATCACTAGCGGGAGGGTTCGAGCAGTACTTC.

The chain is built from TRBV7-3 and TRBJ2-7; 8 bases are a match to TRBD2. The CDR3 contains 18 residues. Trimming cost V 3 bases and J 3 bases; bases outside gene matches: 16. In germline, CDR1 is SGHTA, CDR2 FQGTGA. CDR3 sequence reads: CASSFLAGRSLGNYEQYF. CDR3 coding DNA: TGTGCCAGCAGCTTTTTAGCGGGACGAAGCCTAGGGAACTACGAGCAGTACTTC. Full variable domain (rest looked up from reference TRBV7-3 and TRBJ2-7): GAGVSQTPSNKVTEKGKYVELRCDPISGHTALYWYRQSLGQGPEFLIYFQGTGAADDSGLPNDRFFAVRPEGSVSTLKIQRTERGDSAVYLCASSFLAGRSLGNYEQYFGPGTRLTVT.